A single sample is the source of the 18 T cell receptor beta chains below, sequenced in a study of synovial regulatory T cells in juvenile arthritis. Findings and caveats of the study: TCR diversity was lower in inflammation-associated blood Treg cells than in other blood Treg cells.

Which antigens these TCRs recognize remains unknown. Here immunoSEQ multiplex PCR was the method, and the copy in TCRdb shows in-frame clones only, minus some. The specimen's table records about 990 clones. Sequencing was done on a sample of Treg cells from blood. Subset noted: HLA-DR+ inflammation-associated blood Treg cells. These receptors were collected from a donor under 30 with juvenile idiopathic arthritis.

Considering frequency, this clone is medium-sized. This chain's CDR3 is CASSAWALVKKTQYF. This rearrangement joins TRBV11-2 to TRBJ2-5; the TRBD1 assignment by TCRdb is unverifiable without DNA. Germline CDR1 SGHAT, CDR2 FQNNGV. CDR3 size: 15 residues. No coding sequence is recorded. Combining the CDR3 with reference TRBV11-2 and TRBJ2-5 gives the whole variable domain EAGVAQSPRYKIIEKRQSVAFWCNPISGHATLYWYQQILGQGPKLLIQFQNNGVVDDSQLPKDRFSAERLKGVDSTLKIQPAKLEDSAVYLCASSAWALVKKTQYFGPGTRLLVL.

This clone is classed as medium-sized by frequency. The chain is built from TRBV5-4 and TRBJ1-5. Germline lookup yields CDR1 SGHNT and CDR2 YYREEE (reference sequence). CDR3 length: 13 residues. The DNA is unrecorded. CDR3 amino acids: CASSADSNQPQHF.

Its frequency marks this clone as medium-sized. The chain carries TRBV7-9 and TRBJ1-2; TCRdb picks TRBD1, but there is no DNA to check that call. Per the germline V gene, CDR1 is SEHNR and CDR2 is FQNEAQ (reference sequence). There are 15 residues in the CDR3. No DNA was logged. The CDR3 sequence: CASSPRQGTNYGYTF.

This clone is identified as medium-sized (0.01 to 0.1%) from frequency. The chain couples TRBV4-1 to TRBJ2-5; without DNA, the TCRdb call of TRBD2 cannot be checked. This CDR3 spans 16 amino acids. No DNA sequence was recorded. Looked up from germline, CDR1 is MGHRA and CDR2 is YSYEKL. The CDR3 spells CASSQASTSGPETQYF.

By frequency, this clone registers medium-sized. The chain employs TRBV7-9 and TRBJ2-7; as DNA is missing, the TRBD2 call by TCRdb cannot be tested. This CDR3 contains 16 residues. Nucleotide data are not available. CDR1 and CDR2 (germline): SEHNR, FQNEAQ (reference sequence). The CDR3 region is CASSLGASGSSYEQYF.

Judged by frequency, this clone is medium-sized. This rearrangement joins TRBV2 to TRBJ1-1. This CDR3 has 12 amino acids. DNA is not recorded here. The germline gives CDR1 SNHLY, CDR2 FYNNEI. CDR3 sequence: CASTYENTEAFF.

In terms of frequency, this clone is medium-sized. The CDR3 here is CASSLFQGTGANVLTF. The V gene is TRBV27, the J gene TRBJ2-6; TCRdb outputs TRBD1, but without DNA this stays unchecked. CDR1 and CDR2 from the germline V gene are MNHEY and SMNVEV (reference sequence). This CDR3 has 16 amino acids. The coding DNA is unavailable.

Its frequency marks this clone as medium-sized. The chain combines TRBV7-8 with TRBJ2-2; TCRdb indicates TRBD2, and absent DNA this call remains unverified. This CDR3 spans 16 amino acids. No DNA appears here. Germline-derived CDR1 and CDR2 are SGHVS and FQNEAQ. The CDR3 sequence is CASSPGTSGSVGELFF.

This clone registers medium-sized by frequency. This rearrangement joins TRBV14 to TRBJ1-1. Germline loops: CDR1 SGHDN, CDR2 FVKESK. The CDR3 consists of 13 residues. The DNA is unrecorded. The CDR3 is CASSQGQGDKAFF.

This clone is called medium-sized based on its frequency. J is TRBJ2-1 and V is TRBV6-1; TCRdb selects TRBD2, and the lack of DNA leaves this call unchecked. This CDR3 is 12 amino acids long. No DNA sequence is on record. CDR1 is MNHNS and CDR2 is SASEGT in the germline V gene. CDR3 sequence: CASNLPGGEQFF.

This clone is labeled medium-sized (0.01 to 0.1%) based on frequency. This chain's CDR3 is CASSETDRGRPEAFF. V gene TRBV6-1 combines with J gene TRBJ1-1; the D gene TCRdb calls, TRBD1, cannot be checked with no DNA. CDR3 length equals 15 residues. The coding DNA is unavailable. Germline V CDR1 and CDR2: MNHNS, SASEGT.

This clone registers medium-sized by frequency. This rearrangement joins TRBV5-1 to TRBJ2-7. From germline, CDR1 is SGHRS and CDR2 YFSETQ. CDR3 length equals 13 residues. No DNA appears here. CDR3 amino acids: CASSLSPLDEQYF.

Frequency places this clone as medium-sized. This chain uses TRBV10-3 with TRBJ1-2; TCRdb names TRBD1, which stays unverified in the absence of DNA. CDR1 and CDR2 from the germline V gene are ENHRY and SYGVKD. This CDR3 comprises 13 residues. The DNA is not on file. The CDR3: CAIIIRGRKSYTF.

By frequency, this clone is medium-sized (0.01 to 0.1%). The CDR3 here is CASSLFHSLNYGYTF. The V gene is TRBV7-2, the J gene TRBJ1-2. This CDR3 comprises 15 residues. DNA is not recorded here. Germline lookup yields CDR1 SGHTA and CDR2 FQGNSA.

This clone registers large by frequency. The chain recombines TRBV11-2 with TRBJ1-2. Germline V gives CDR1 SGHAT, CDR2 FQNNGV. There are 15 residues in the CDR3. The nucleotide record is missing. The CDR3 loop reads CASSFTPDSVYGYTF.

Frequency places this clone as medium-sized. The chain recombines TRBV23-1 with TRBJ2-6; TCRdb indicates TRBD1, and absent DNA this call remains unverified. Being an ORF, TRBV23-1 has a function that is uncertain. The CDR3 spans 15 residues. No DNA accompanies this entry. CDR3 region: CASSQQQSRANVLTF.

This clone is deemed medium-sized by its frequency. V and J are TRBV7-9 and TRBJ2-6; there is no DNA to check the TCRdb D call of TRBD2. The V gene's germline CDR1 is SEHNR and CDR2 FQNEAQ (reference sequence). The CDR3 extends over 18 amino acids. The nucleotide record is missing. The CDR3 is CASSRGEGIRSGANVLTF.

This clone is identified as medium-sized from frequency. The chain recombines TRBV19 with TRBJ1-2. CDR3 length equals 13 residues. DNA was not recorded. The germline CDR1 and CDR2 sequences are LNHDA and SQIVND (reference sequence). This CDR3 is CASSGRGMGGYTF. Together with reference TRBV19 and TRBJ1-2, the CDR3 gives the full variable domain: DGGITQSPKYLFRKEGQNVTLSCEQNLNHDAMYWYRQDPGQGLRLIYYSQIVNDFQKGDIAEGYSVSREKKESFPLTVTSAQKNPTAFYLCASSGRGMGGYTFGSGTRLTVV.